Presented here are 8 T cell receptor beta chains from one specimen sequenced in a study of T cell responses to AZD1222 COVID-19 vaccine. Profiled with immunoSEQ multiplex PCR; TCRdb holds only in-frame clones, not every one. Found here are some 97,000 clones, over 75% of them singletons; the top ten hold around 3.8%. The specimen comprised peripheral blood, sampled on day 0 of MenACWY control vaccination. Receptors were obtained from an adult in good health.

The chain carries TRBV30 and TRBJ2-5, with 8 bases fitting TRBD2. Per germline, CDR1 GTSNPN and CDR2 SVGIG (reference sequence). V lost 2 bases to trimming and J lost 5 bases; unmatched junction nucleotides: 7. The CDR3 consists of 14 residues. DNA for the CDR3: TGTGCCTGGAGTCTCACGGGGGGGCGGGAGACCCAGTACTTC. This translates into CAWSLTGGRETQYF. Together with reference TRBV30 and TRBJ2-5, the CDR3 gives the full variable domain: SQTIHQWPATLVQPVGSPLSLECTVEGTSNPNLYWYRQAAGRGLQLLFYSVGIGQISSEVPQNLSASRPQDRQFILSSKKLLLSDSGFYLCAWSLTGGRETQYFGPGTRLLVL.

The V call is TRBV5-1, the J call TRBJ2-3; 7 bases agree with TRBD1. The germline gives CDR1 SGHRS, CDR2 YFSETQ. The CDR3 is made up of 15 amino acids. Germline trimming cut 5 bases from V and 2 bases from J; bases unmatched to any gene: 8. CDR3 sequence: CASRNPGQNTDTQYF. The CDR3 DNA sequence: TGCGCCAGCAGGAACCCGGGACAGAACACAGATACGCAGTATTTT.

The chain joins TRBV4-3 to TRBJ1-3; D is unclear. Germline CDR1 reads LGHNA; CDR2 reads YSLEER. The V gene lost 1 base and the J gene lost 3 bases, with 7 bases spanning the gap. The CDR3 has 14 amino acids. The CDR3 region is CASSQAARGNTIYF. For the CDR3, the DNA is TGCGCCAGCAGCCAAGCGGCCCGTGGAAACACCATATATTTT.

The V and J genes are TRBV5-4 and TRBJ2-1; D ambiguous. Trimming removed 0 bases from V and 2 bases from J, with 9 bases in between. CDR3 length: 15 residues. Germline lookup yields CDR1 SGHNT and CDR2 YYREEE (reference sequence). DNA for the CDR3: TGTGCCAGCAGCTTGGATGCGGTTCCCTACAATGAGCAGTTCTTC. Translated: CASSLDAVPYNEQFF.

This chain joins TRBV5-4 and TRBJ2-1, with D perhaps TRBD2 (7 bases). The CDR3 has 15 amino acids. Between the trimmed V and J ends, which lost 1 base and 3 bases, there was a span of 11 bases. CDR1 and CDR2 (germline): SGHNT, YYREEE (reference sequence). DNA of the CDR3: TGTGCCAGCAGCTTGAAGGGGGGGGTCTACAATGAGCAGTTCTTC. This translates into CASSLKGGVYNEQFF.

V and J are TRBV11-2 and TRBJ2-5; 11 bases map to TRBD2. V lost 5 bases to trimming and J lost 7 bases; unmatched junction nucleotides: 12. CDR3 length: 16 residues. Germline V gene data show CDR1 as SGHAT and CDR2 as FQNNGV. The DNA for the CDR3 is TGTGCCAGCAGCCCCCTGGATAGCGGGAGGGCAGGGACCCAGTACTTC. Protein: CASSPLDSGRAGTQYF.

The chain links TRBV18 to TRBJ2-6; tentatively, D is TRBD2 (6 bases). The CDR3 sequence is 15 residues long. V lost 7 bases and J lost 0, with 10 bases in between. The germline gives CDR1 KGHSH, CDR2 LQKENI. CDR3 residues: CASFGGSSGANVLTF. DNA for the CDR3: TGTGCCAGCTTTGGAGGGAGCTCTGGGGCCAACGTCCTGACTTTC.

The chain employs TRBV19 and TRBJ2-3; 9 bases are a match to TRBD1. With V trimmed by 7 bases and J by 1 base, 3 bases remained unmatched. The CDR3 covers 14 residues. Germline-derived CDR1 and CDR2 are LNHDA and SQIVND (reference sequence). The chain's CDR3 is CASTRQGGTDTQYF. The CDR3 DNA is TGTGCCAGTACCCGACAGGGGGGCACAGATACGCAGTATTTT. Filled out from reference TRBV19 and TRBJ2-3, the complete variable domain reads DGGITQSPKYLFRKEGQNVTLSCEQNLNHDAMYWYRQDPGQGLRLIYYSQIVNDFQKGDIAEGYSVSREKKESFPLTVTSAQKNPTAFYLCASTRQGGTDTQYFGPGTRLTVL.